This TCR beta chain appears in the sequencing data of a study of OX40 agonist ivuxolimab in advanced cancers. Study results and limitations: Expansion of clones was among the lowest in partial responders at 0.1-3.0 mg/kg.

Trimming took off 2 bases at V and 0 bases at J, with 11 bases between the two ends. The CDR3 sequence is 15 residues long. Germline CDR1 WNHNN, CDR2 SYGVQD (reference sequence). The protocol was immunoSEQ multiplex PCR, while the TCRdb copy is restricted to in-frame clones and leaves out a portion. The sample has 25,000 to 35,000 clones, 75% to 90% seen once. About this clone itself: Its antigen remains unidentified.

V is TRBV10-1 and J is TRBJ2-7; D is unclear. The sample consisted of CD4+ or CD8+ T cells sorted from blood, taken in a trial of the OX40 agonist ivuxolimab. The sequence was collected from an adult with an advanced solid tumor such as melanoma, head and neck, liver or kidney cancer. CDR3 bases: TGCGCCAGCAGTGAGGCCCAGAGCAACTCCTACGAGCAGTACTTC. This translates into CASSEAQSNSYEQYF.